Detailed here is one TCR beta chain. This clone was recorded once. Its antigen is unknown. No quality values exist for individual bases; no much larger clone is one base distant. Libraries were prepared through the immunoSEQ multiplex PCR assay. DNA from the cultured and isolated CD4+ T cells underwent TCR beta CDR3 sequencing. As for how the authors treated the data: Non-productive TCR sequences were discarded, and reads were trimmed to the CDR3 region, with only CDR3s of 7 or more amino acids retained. The MANAFEST web app was used to pick out antigen-specific clonotypes by comparing their expansion in peptide wells with that in reference cultures. To be called positive, a clone needed expansion at FDR<0.05 compared with the reference and with all other wells, an odds ratio greater than 5, and a frequency greater than 0.1% in two replicate wells. Cross-reactive clonotypes were defined as significantly expanded in SARS-CoV-2 spike wells and in at least one common cold coronavirus spike condition. CDR3 similarity was assessed by Levenshtein distance using the stringdist R package, and unrooted trees were constructed with ape in R 3.6.1. The table comes from immuneACCESS by way of TCRdb, which keeps in-frame sequences with V and J called. Part of the clones is missing from these tables; in studies checked, under half for an unresolved V gene and the rest for unknown reasons. That table gives V, J and clone size, and the DNA gave D and trimming. Here the sample has tens of thousands of clones; roughly three quarters occur a single time. The leading ten clones occupy about 0.91% of the sample.

In the ViraFEST assay, PBMC were stimulated with viral peptide pools, and antigen-specific CD4+ T cell clonotypes were then identified by expansion using TCR sequencing. After 10 to 11 days of culture, CD4+ T cells were isolated with the EasySep CD4+ T cell isolation kit. Each participant got two doses of an mRNA SARS-CoV-2 vaccine, either BNT162b2 or mRNA-1273. None of the healthy vaccine recipients had a prior SARS-CoV-2 infection, which was confirmed by nucleocapsid antibody tests that came back negative both before and after vaccination. Approximately 2 million PBMC per well were cultured in IMDM with 5% human AB serum, roughly 11 IU/ml IL-2 and gentamicin, plus 10 ug/ml peptides. Half of the culture medium was replaced with fresh IL-2-containing medium on days 3 and 7. Unless noted otherwise, every peptide stimulation condition was cultured in triplicate wells. Using Ficoll-Paque Plus gradient centrifugation, PBMC were separated from whole blood and then either used fresh or cryopreserved at -140C. The overlapping peptide pools covered the spike proteins of SARS-CoV-2 as well as those of the common cold coronaviruses HCoV-NL63, HCoV-OC43 and HCoV-229E. Genomic DNA was extracted from cultured CD4+ T cells with the QIAamp micro DNA kit.

The CDR3 starts with the cysteine, ends with the phenylalanine, and has 16 residues. Kept here is only the CDR3 DNA, which spans 48 bases and is read in frame from base 1. In the germline V gene, CDR1 corresponds to ENHRY and CDR2 to SYGVKD. Trimming removed 7 bases from V and 5 bases from J, leaving 23 bases between the germline ends. The data stem from a study of vaccination effects on CD4 cells after COVID-19 (dated by TCRdb to 2022 to 2024). For the study in its entirety: Across the study, the median time from the second dose to post-vaccine sampling was 72 days (range 14 to 241). SARS-CoV-2 spike-specific CD4+ TCR repertoires from before and after mRNA vaccination were compared in COVID-19 convalescent patients and in infection-naive vaccine recipients. A total of over nine COVID-19 convalescent patients and several SARS-CoV-2-naive healthy vaccine recipients were included in the full study. In the study, cultures from other donors were sequenced using the Oncomine TCR Beta short-read assay on an Illumina iSeq 100. Study-level results and caveats: At late post-vaccination timepoints, both infection-induced and vaccine-induced clones showed marked clonal contraction, consistent with waning T cell responses. Limitations of the study were the small number of convalescent patients and the absence of early post-infection timepoints. In healthy vaccine recipients, vaccine-induced clones were almost all SARS-CoV-2 mono-reactive, with only 1 of 255 cross-reactive with common cold coronaviruses.

The TCR sequence derives from a human donor who received a COVID-19 vaccine. The sequenced sample was CD4+ T cells from PBMCs cultured with HCoV-OC43 spike peptides, obtained after COVID-19 vaccination. Taken with the paper, the label for cell subset or site translates to: HCoV-OC43 spike overlapping peptide pool stimulation. The V and J segments used are TRBV10-3 and TRBJ1-1, and perhaps TRBD1 as D gene, on 6 matching bases. The DNA sequence follows: TGTGCCATCAAGGAAACGGGGGGGGCTGGAGAGACTGAAGCTTTCTTT. This gives the protein CAIKETGGAGETEAFF.